What follows is one T cell receptor (beta chain) and its context. Using immunoSEQ multiplex PCR, the repertoire was profiled, and TCRdb retains in-frame clones only, with some absent. The table shows approximately 84,000 clones, with roughly nine tenths occurring only once. With 7 bases clipped from V and 2 bases from J, the junction kept 7 bases outside the gene matches. This CDR3 is 14 amino acids long. Germline CDR1 is MNHNY and CDR2 is SVGAGI (reference sequence). Any history of autoimmune disease or systemic immunosuppression disqualified patients. Researchers took blood at baseline, on cycle 4 day 1, and on cycle 7 day 1. The sample is drawn from a study of OX40 agonist ivuxolimab in advanced cancers. Study context: Ivuxolimab, an agonistic anti-OX40 (CD134) antibody, was given to patients. A male proportion of about 80% was recorded, with mean age approximately 57 years and range roughly 23 to 90.

V and J are TRBV6-6 and TRBJ2-7, with 8 bases lining up with TRBD1. The sequencing here drew on CD4+ or CD8+ T cells sorted from blood, taken in a trial of the OX40 agonist ivuxolimab. The sequence was obtained from an adult with an advanced solid tumor such as melanoma, head and neck, liver or kidney cancer. The CDR3 spells CASKKTGVAYEQYF. The CDR3 nucleotides read TGTGCCAGCAAAAAGACAGGGGTTGCCTACGAGCAGTACTTC.